A single sample gave rise to the 17 T cell receptor beta chains below, sequenced in a study of T cells in Graves' hyperthyroidism and ophthalmopathy. What was amplified from RNA transcripts were TCR beta CDR3 regions. During a first-round RT-PCR of the TCR CDR3, the HTBI primer set was used. MiXCR was run by TCRdb on the multiplex PCR reads, yielding one entry per CDR3 protein. The sample records about 360,000 distinct CDR3 sequences, around 14% being singletons. The sequenced sample was blood. The receptors derive from a woman under 30 with Graves' hyperthyroidism.

V and J are TRBV11-2 and TRBJ2-2, with D possibly being TRBD2 (5 bases). The germline V and J ends were trimmed by 5 bases and 0 bases, with 13 bases remaining between them. The CDR3 has 16 amino acids. CDR1 and CDR2 from the germline V gene are SGHAT and FQNNGV. In DNA form, the CDR3 reads TGTGCCAGCAGCCCGGAGGTAGGGCCGAACACCGGGGAGCTGTTTTTT. Its protein is CASSPEVGPNTGELFF.

The table lists this clonotype with many counts. The chain couples TRBV7-9 to TRBJ1-1; a possible D gene is TRBD1 (6 bases). V was pared by 1 base and J by 0 bases, with 6 bases between. The CDR3 is made up of 14 amino acids. The V gene's germline CDR1 is SEHNR and CDR2 FQNEAQ (reference sequence). CDR3 loop: CASSLEGVNTEAFF. The CDR3 DNA reads as TGTGCCAGCAGCTTAGAGGGGGTGAACACTGAAGCTTTCTTT.

As to this clonotype: One base away lies a much larger clone, so this may be a sequencing read error. The chain joins TRBV29-1 to TRBJ2-5; TRBD2 is a possible D gene (5 bases). Per the germline V gene, CDR1 is SQVTM and CDR2 is ANQGSEA. This CDR3 spans 12 amino acids. The chain's CDR3 is CSLSRGQETQYF. The CDR3 DNA sequence: TGCAGTTTATCCCGGGGCCAAGAGACCCAGTACTTC.

This clonotype was counted ten times or more. The CDR3 sequence: CASSQLGQVVNEKLFF. CDR3 sequence (DNA): TGCGCCAGCAGCCAACTAGGACAGGTCGTTAATGAAAAACTGTTTTTT. V and J are TRBV4-1 and TRBJ1-4; 7 nucleotides line up with TRBD1. CDR3 length: 16 residues. Germline V gene lookup returns CDR1 MGHRA and CDR2 YSYEKL. V lost 2 bases and J lost 4; bases outside the gene matches: 7.

This clonotype was observed at least ten times. The rearrangement uses TRBV3-1 and TRBJ2-7; no reliable D call. From germline, CDR1 is LGHDT and CDR2 YNNKEL (reference sequence). The germline V and J ends were trimmed by 4 bases and 3 bases, with 10 bases remaining between them. The CDR3 length is 13 residues. The CDR3 spells CASSLGKGYEQYF. In DNA form, the CDR3 reads TGTGCCAGCAGCCTGGGGAAGGGCTACGAGCAGTACTTC.

In its sample, this clonotype was seen many times. The rearrangement joins TRBV7-2 to TRBJ2-2; TRBD2 is a possible D gene (6 bases). The V and J ends lost 2 bases and 3 bases respectively, with 13 bases between them. Germline CDR1 is SGHTA and CDR2 is FQGNSA. This CDR3 is 16 amino acids long. The CDR3 protein is CASSLRPSADTGELFF. The CDR3 DNA sequence: TGTGCCAGCAGCTTACGGCCTAGCGCAGACACCGGGGAGCTGTTTTTT.

Many counts were recorded for this clonotype. The CDR3 nucleotides are TGTGCCAGCAGGGCCCCCTTGGGGGCCACTGAAGCTTTCTTT. It codes for CASRAPLGATEAFF. The chain recombines TRBV28 with TRBJ1-1, with D perhaps matching TRBD1 (6 bases). V lost 6 bases and J 4 bases, leaving 15 bases between the germline ends. This CDR3 comprises 14 residues. CDR1 and CDR2 (germline): MDHEN, SYDVKM.

In its sample, this clonotype was seen many times. This chain joins TRBV14 and TRBJ2-1; 14 nucleotides line up with TRBD2. The CDR3 contains 19 residues. CDR1 SGHDN and CDR2 FVKESK come from the germline V gene. V lost 4 bases, J lost 0 bases, and 8 bases stayed unmatched. DNA for the CDR3: TGTGCCAGCAGCCCGACGGGACTAGCGGGGGCCAGCTCCTACAATGAGCAGTTCTTC. Translating gives CASSPTGLAGASSYNEQFF.

There are many counts of this clonotype. At one boundary the junction diverges from the germline segment, which might be a read error. The chain joins TRBV12-3 or TRBV12-4 to TRBJ1-1; D not certain. CDR3 length equals 14 residues. CDR3 bases: TGTGCCAACAGTTTAGGGCCCAGGAACACTGAAGCTTTCTTT. Its translation is CANSLGPRNTEAFF.

This clonotype was detected many times. The chain combines TRBV28 with TRBJ1-1, with 8 bases matching TRBD1. The ends lost 5 bases at V and 2 bases at J; junction bases unmatched: 7. The germline gives CDR1 MDHEN, CDR2 SYDVKM. The CDR3 is made up of 15 amino acids. The CDR3 DNA is TGTGCCAGCAGTGCCAGGACAGGGCCCAACACTGAAGCTTTCTTT. Protein product: CASSARTGPNTEAFF.

This clonotype was seen many times. The chain couples TRBV19 to TRBJ1-5; TRBD1 matches at 9 bases. The V and J ends lost 9 bases and 9 bases, in that order; junction bases with no gene match: 12. The CDR3 totals 14 residues. Germline V gives CDR1 LNHDA, CDR2 SQIVND (reference sequence). CDR3 nucleotides: TGTGCCAGCGCCCGGACAGGGGCCAGGTGGCCCCAGCATTTT. The encoded protein is CASARTGARWPQHF. The full variable domain, completed using reference TRBV19 and TRBJ1-5, is DGGITQSPKYLFRKEGQNVTLSCEQNLNHDAMYWYRQDPGQGLRLIYYSQIVNDFQKGDIAEGYSVSREKKESFPLTVTSAQKNPTAFYLCASARTGARWPQHFGDGTRLSIL.

This clonotype was counted at least ten times. This chain joins TRBV12-3 or TRBV12-4 and TRBJ2-4; D may be TRBD1 or TRBD2 (5 bases each). The V gene lost 6 bases and the J gene lost 7 bases, with 19 bases spanning the gap. CDR3 size: 15 residues. The CDR3 DNA sequence: TGTGCCAGCAGCTCTAACAGAGGGGCTCGGAACATTCAGTACTTC. Protein sequence: CASSSNRGARNIQYF.

This clonotype was detected a few times. A single base separates this from a much larger clone, so it may be a read error. This chain connects TRBV11-3 to TRBJ2-7; either TRBD1 or TRBD2 may fit D (5 bases each). The V gene's germline CDR1 is SGHNT and CDR2 YENEEA. This CDR3 spans 13 amino acids. The CDR3 DNA is TGTGCCAGCAGCCGGGACGGGTCCTACGAGCAGTGCTTC. The encoded protein is CASSRDGSYEQCF.

This clonotype has a count of ten or more. This rearrangement joins TRBV28 to TRBJ2-7, with TRBD1 identical over 9 bases. The germline V gene encodes CDR1 MDHEN and CDR2 SYDVKM. Trimming removed 6 bases from V and 0 bases from J; junction bases left unmatched: 6. The CDR3 has 15 amino acids. The CDR3: CASRKPGQGSYEQYF. The CDR3 DNA follows: TGTGCCAGCAGGAAACCGGGACAGGGCTCCTACGAGCAGTACTTC.

This clonotype came up many times. The rearrangement joins TRBV28 to TRBJ1-5, with TRBD1 matching over 7 bases. Germline V CDR1 and CDR2: MDHEN, SYDVKM. This CDR3 has 15 residues. V lost 6 bases and J lost 0; bases outside the gene matches: 5. The CDR3 sequence is CASRLGTASNQPQHF. For the CDR3, the DNA is TGTGCCAGCAGACTCGGGACAGCTAGCAATCAGCCCCAGCATTTT.

This clonotype has ten or more counts. The chain couples TRBV7-2 to TRBJ2-3; unclear D gene. V lost 1 base and J 4 bases, leaving 12 bases between the germline ends. CDR1 is SGHTA and CDR2 is FQGNSA in the germline V gene. The CDR3 consists of 15 residues. Here the CDR3 DNA reads TGTGCCAGCAGCTTAGATACACGCACAGCAGATACGCAGTATTTT. Translation: CASSLDTRTADTQYF.

This clonotype was counted ten times or more. The chain recombines TRBV24-1 with TRBJ2-3; 14 nucleotides match TRBD2. This CDR3 contains 20 residues. Germline CDR1 is KGHDR and CDR2 is SFDVKD. V trimming: 4 bases; J trimming: 3 bases; junction bases outside the gene matches: 14. CDR3 loop: CATSEFGVPGLAGETDTQYF. For the CDR3, the DNA is TGTGCCACCAGTGAATTCGGAGTACCGGGACTAGCGGGAGAGACAGATACGCAGTATTTT.